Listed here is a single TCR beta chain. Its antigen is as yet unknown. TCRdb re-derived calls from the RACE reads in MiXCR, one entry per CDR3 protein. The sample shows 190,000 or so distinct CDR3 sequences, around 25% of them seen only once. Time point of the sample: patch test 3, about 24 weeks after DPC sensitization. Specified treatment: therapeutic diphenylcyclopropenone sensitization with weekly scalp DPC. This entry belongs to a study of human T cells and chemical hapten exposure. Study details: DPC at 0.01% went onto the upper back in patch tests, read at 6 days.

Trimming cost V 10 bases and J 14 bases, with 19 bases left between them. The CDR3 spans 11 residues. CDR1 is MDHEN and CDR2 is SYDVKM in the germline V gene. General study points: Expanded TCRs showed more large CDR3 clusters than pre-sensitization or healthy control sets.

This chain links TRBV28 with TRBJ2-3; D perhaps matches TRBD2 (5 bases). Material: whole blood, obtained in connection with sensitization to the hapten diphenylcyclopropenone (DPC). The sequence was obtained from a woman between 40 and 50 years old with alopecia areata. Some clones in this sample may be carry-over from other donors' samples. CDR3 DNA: TGTGCCACCCTTGGGCACCAAGAGGGGTATTTT. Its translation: CATLGHQEGYF.